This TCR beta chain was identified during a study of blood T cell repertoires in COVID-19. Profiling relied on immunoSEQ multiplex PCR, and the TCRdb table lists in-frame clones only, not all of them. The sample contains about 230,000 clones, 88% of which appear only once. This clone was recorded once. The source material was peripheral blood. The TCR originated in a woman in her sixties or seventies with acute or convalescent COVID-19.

The DNA of the CDR3 is TGTGCCAGCAGCCCTCAGGGGGCGCGTGAAGCTTTCTTT. Protein product: CASSPQGAREAFF. The chain is built from TRBV13 and TRBJ1-1; TRBD1 matches 8 bases. The CDR3 sequence is 13 residues long. The V and J ends lost 5 bases and 7 bases, in that order; junction bases with no gene match: 6. Germline V gives CDR1 PRHDT, CDR2 FYEKMQ (reference sequence).